These 30 T cell receptor beta chains came from one sample sequenced in a study of cytomegalovirus exposure and HLA in healthy donors. 13 Jbeta primers and 60 Vbeta primers were used for the PCR. Assay: immunoSEQ multiplex PCR; the TCRdb copy retains only in-frame clones and omits some. This sample has 180,000 or so clones; roughly 80% occur once, and the top ten carry approximately 1.5%. The material sequenced was PBMCs. Every receptor here comes from a man aged 40-50 years in good health and CMV-seronegative.

This sequence joins TRBV28 and TRBJ2-7, with D maybe TRBD2 (6 bases). Germline CDR1 reads MDHEN; CDR2 reads SYDVKM. CDR3 length equals 15 residues. The ends were cut back, 5 bases at V and 2 bases at J, with 16 bases in the middle. The CDR3, as DNA: TGTGCCAGCAGTCTCGGAGGTGGCGGGACCTACGAGCAGTACTTC. It codes for CASSLGGGGTYEQYF.

This clone has more than one count but fewer than ten. V and J are TRBV4-3 and TRBJ2-5; D ambiguous. Germline values: CDR1 LGHNA, CDR2 YSLEER. The V end was cut by 3 bases, the J end by 4 bases, with 15 bases between. CDR3 length: 15 amino acids. This CDR3 is CASSQTHGDTETQYF. DNA of the CDR3: TGCGCCAGCAGCCAGACTCACGGAGATACAGAGACCCAGTACTTC.

The chain employs TRBV6-5 and TRBJ1-5; 7 bases line up with TRBD1. Germline assignment: CDR1 MNHEY and CDR2 SVGAGI. This CDR3 comprises 13 residues. V lost 6 bases, J lost 15 bases, and 14 bases stayed unmatched. CDR3 DNA sequence: TGTGCCAGCAGCGAATACAGGGGATCCCACTGGCATTTT. This sequence encodes CASSEYRGSHWHF.

This sequence joins TRBV5-6 and TRBJ1-2; possible D gene TRBD1, 5 bases. CDR1 and CDR2 from the germline V gene are SGHDT and YYEEEE. Trimming shortened V by 4 bases and J by 5 bases, and 12 bases separated the two germline ends. This CDR3 spans 13 amino acids. CDR3 nucleotides: TGTGCCAGCAGCGTAATCACAGGATATGGCTACACCTTC. Its translation: CASSVITGYGYTF.

To note about this clone: This same CDR3 is encoded by further DNA sequences in the sample. The chain uses TRBV2 and TRBJ2-7; 16 bases align to TRBD2. The V segment lost 7 bases and the J segment 4 bases; nucleotides outside the gene matches: 7. The CDR3 is made up of 16 amino acids. Germline V lookup: CDR1 SNHLY, CDR2 FYNNEI. The CDR3 here is CASNTLGLAGGYEQYF. Written as DNA, the CDR3 is TGTGCCAGCAACACCCTGGGACTAGCGGGGGGGTACGAGCAGTACTTC. The full variable domain, in which reference TRBV2 and TRBJ2-7 provide the parts outside the CDR3, is EPEVTQTPSHQVTQMGQEVILRCVPISNHLYFYWYRQILGQKVEFLVSFYNNEISEKSEIFDDQFSVERPDGSNFTLKIRSTKLEDSAMYFCASNTLGLAGGYEQYFGPGTRLTVT.

The gene calls are TRBV7-9 and TRBJ2-7, with no clear D. The CDR3 consists of 13 residues. V lost 2 bases and J lost 2, with 7 bases in between. Germline V gene sequence: CDR1 SEHNR, CDR2 FQNEAQ (reference sequence). CDR3 region: CASSLRTAYEQYF. The CDR3, as DNA: TGTGCCAGCAGCTTAAGAACAGCCTACGAGCAGTACTTC. The full variable domain, its missing parts supplied by reference TRBV7-9 and TRBJ2-7, is DTGVSQNPRHKITKRGQNVTFRCDPISEHNRLYWYRQTLGQGPEFLTYFQNEAQLEKSRLLSDRFSAERPKGSFSTLEIQRTEQGDSAMYLCASSLRTAYEQYFGPGTRLTVT.

The chain combines TRBV9 with TRBJ1-4; 10 bases match TRBD1. The germline V gene encodes CDR1 SGDLS and CDR2 YYNGEE. The CDR3 is 16 residues long. V was pared by 0 bases and J by 7 bases, with 6 bases of the junction left unmatched. CDR3 in DNA: TGTGCCAGCAGCGTAGGGACAGGGGGGTATGGTGAAAAACTGTTTTTT. Its protein is CASSVGTGGYGEKLFF.

The chain links TRBV9 to TRBJ2-5; 8 bases map to TRBD1. J gave up 6 bases and V 0 bases, and 7 bases lay outside the gene matches. Germline CDR1 reads SGDLS; CDR2 reads YYNGEE. There are 15 residues in the CDR3. The CDR3 spells CASSVEAGGRKTQYF. The CDR3 nucleotides are TGTGCCAGCAGCGTAGAAGCAGGGGGCAGGAAGACCCAGTACTTC.

The V call is TRBV6-6, the J call TRBJ2-3; 8 bases line up with TRBD2. The germline gives CDR1 MNHNY, CDR2 SVGAGI (reference sequence). Trimming took 6 bases from V and 5 from J; bases not matched to a gene: 7. The CDR3 runs 14 residues. The CDR3 sequence: CASSRGGPVDTQYF. The DNA of the CDR3 is TGTGCCAGCAGCCGGGGGGGGCCCGTAGATACGCAGTATTTT.

J is TRBJ2-3 and V is TRBV30, with TRBD1 matching 10 bases. Looked up from germline, CDR1 is GTSNPN and CDR2 is SVGIG (reference sequence). Trimming took 3 bases from V and 4 from J; bases not matched to a gene: 7. The length of the CDR3 is 15 residues. The chain's CDR3 is CAWRRTGGGSDTQYF. Here the CDR3 DNA reads TGTGCCTGGAGGCGGACAGGGGGAGGTTCAGATACGCAGTATTTT. Based on the CDR3 plus reference TRBV30 and TRBJ2-3, the full variable domain is SQTIHQWPATLVQPVGSPLSLECTVEGTSNPNLYWYRQAAGRGLQLLFYSVGIGQISSEVPQNLSASRPQDRQFILSSKKLLLSDSGFYLCAWRRTGGGSDTQYFGPGTRLTVL.

The rearrangement uses TRBV18 and TRBJ2-7, with TRBD2 identical over 8 bases. Per the germline V gene, CDR1 is KGHSH and CDR2 is LQKENI. This CDR3 has 16 residues. V lost 6 bases and J lost 2; bases outside the gene matches: 12. The CDR3 here is CASSARGVAGTYEQYF. DNA for the CDR3: TGTGCCAGCTCCGCGAGAGGGGTAGCGGGGACCTACGAGCAGTACTTC.

The rearrangement uses TRBV5-5 and TRBJ1-4; 10 positions agree with TRBD1. The CDR3 covers 15 residues. Germline loops: CDR1 SGHKS, CDR2 YYEKEE (reference sequence). V was clipped by 4 bases and J by 8 bases; unmatched bases: 8. Here the CDR3 reads CASSPGDRGYEKLFF. The CDR3 nucleotides read TGTGCCAGCAGCCCCGGGGACAGGGGCTACGAAAAACTGTTTTTT. Drawing the rest from reference TRBV5-5 and TRBJ1-4, the complete variable domain is DAGVTQSPTHLIKTRGQQVTLRCSPISGHKSVSWYQQVLGQGPQFIFQYYEKEERGRGNFPDRFSARQFPNYSSELNVNALLLGDSALYLCASSPGDRGYEKLFFGSGTQLSVL.

This chain links TRBV19 with TRBJ1-2, with 11 positions matching TRBD1. V trimming: 3 bases; J trimming: 8 bases; junction bases outside the gene matches: 8. CDR3 size: 15 residues. Germline CDR1 LNHDA, CDR2 SQIVND (reference sequence). CDR3 coding DNA: TGTGCCAGTAGTATGGAGGACAGGGGGCCGCGAGGCTACACCTTC. Translating gives CASSMEDRGPRGYTF.

The CDR3 nucleotides read TGTGCCAGCAGGCAACAGGGGGTTGGTGGCTACACCTTC. This sequence encodes CASRQQGVGGYTF. This chain connects TRBV6-1 to TRBJ1-2, with 8 bases matching TRBD1. The CDR3 is 13 residues long. J lost 7 bases, V lost 6 bases, and 7 bases had no gene match. The germline gives CDR1 MNHNS, CDR2 SASEGT.

J is TRBJ2-5 and V is TRBV4-2, with no clear D. V shed 0 bases and J shed 2 bases, with 7 bases lying between them. The germline CDR1 and CDR2 sequences are LGHNA and YNFKEQ. The CDR3 is made up of 14 amino acids. The CDR3 loop reads CASSQEKLQETQYF. CDR3 bases: TGTGCCAGCAGCCAAGAAAAACTGCAAGAGACCCAGTACTTC.

This rearrangement joins TRBV9 to TRBJ2-1; D might be TRBD1 (5 bases). Germline V gene data show CDR1 as SGDLS and CDR2 as YYNGEE. V gave up 4 bases and J gave up 5 bases, with 10 bases separating them. The CDR3 spans 13 residues. The DNA of the CDR3 is TGTGCCAGCAGCCTCAGGGTCGACAATGAGCAGTTCTTC. It specifies CASSLRVDNEQFF.

Regarding this clone: Germline is not matched at one junction end, which may reflect a read error. This sequence joins TRBV7-7 and TRBJ2-5; 9 positions agree with TRBD1. Germline loops: CDR1 SSHAT, CDR2 FNYEAQ (reference sequence). The CDR3 is 14 amino acids. The CDR3 sequence: CASSTGTGRETQYF. The CDR3 nucleotides are TGTGCTAGCAGCACGGGGACAGGGCGAGAGACCCAGTACTTC.

The chain links TRBV28 to TRBJ2-7; D uncertain. The V and J ends lost 2 bases and 4 bases respectively, with 15 bases between them. This CDR3 comprises 15 residues. Germline CDR1 MDHEN, CDR2 SYDVKM. As DNA, the CDR3 is TGTGCCAGCAGTTTAGAGAAGGCAGGAACATACGAGCAGTACTTC. Translated, it gives CASSLEKAGTYEQYF.

This sequence joins TRBV19 and TRBJ2-5, with a tentative D call TRBD2 (6 bases). V gave up 2 bases and J gave up 4 bases, with 14 bases separating them. The CDR3 loop spans 15 amino acids. CDR1 and CDR2 (germline): LNHDA, SQIVND (reference sequence). CDR3 in amino acids: CASSISLAVLETQYF. The CDR3 nucleotides are TGTGCCAGTAGTATATCACTAGCTGTGTTAGAGACCCAGTACTTC.

V is TRBV6-1 and J is TRBJ2-4; D is uncertain. The CDR3 has 15 amino acids. Per germline, CDR1 MNHNS and CDR2 SASEGT. V was shortened by 2 bases and J by 7 bases, with 15 bases between the two germline ends. The CDR3 bases are TGTGCCAGCAGTGAATGGCTCGTTAGCTCGAACATTCAGTACTTC. This encodes CASSEWLVSSNIQYF.

This chain joins TRBV6-5 and TRBJ1-3; D might be TRBD1 (6 bases). From germline, CDR1 is MNHEY and CDR2 SVGAGI. Trimming stripped 5 bases from V and 2 bases from J, with 13 bases between. The CDR3 is 15 amino acids. The CDR3 nucleotides read TGTGCCAGCAGTAAACAGGGTAGCCCTGGAAACACCATATATTTT. This sequence encodes CASSKQGSPGNTIYF.

This clone was detected once. This rearrangement joins TRBV4-2 to TRBJ2-2, with TRBD2 matching over 9 bases. The CDR3 is 15 amino acids. J was trimmed by 6 bases and V by 5 bases; bases with no gene match: 7. CDR1 is LGHNA, CDR2 YNFKEQ, per germline. CDR3: CASSSRGGQAGELFF. CDR3 DNA: TGTGCCAGCAGCTCGCGGGGGGGCCAAGCCGGGGAGCTGTTTTTT.

This chain links TRBV7-3 with TRBJ2-5; D not resolved. V lost 0 bases and J 2 bases, leaving 10 bases between the germline ends. Per germline, CDR1 SGHTA and CDR2 FQGTGA. CDR3 length: 15 residues. The CDR3, as DNA: TGTGCCAGCAGCTTAACTCCCGCGTCTCAAGAGACCCAGTACTTC. Protein: CASSLTPASQETQYF.

The genes are TRBV28 and TRBJ2-1; D is undetermined. Germline V gives CDR1 MDHEN, CDR2 SYDVKM. The CDR3 extends over 15 amino acids. Trimming cost V 6 bases and J 4 bases, with 16 bases left between them. CDR3 coding DNA: TGTGCCAGCAGCCCCGAGGCCCACCTATACAATGAGCAGTTCTTC. It codes for CASSPEAHLYNEQFF.

This sequence joins TRBV7-9 and TRBJ2-2; 8 nucleotides match TRBD2. V shed 8 bases, J shed 6 bases, and the junction held 2 bases outside the gene matches. The CDR3 extends over 12 amino acids. Germline V CDR1 and CDR2: SEHNR, FQNEAQ (reference sequence). The CDR3 loop reads CASSGGPGELFF. CDR3 nucleotide sequence: TGTGCCAGCTCGGGGGGGCCCGGGGAGCTGTTTTTT.

This clone has more than one count but fewer than ten. The chain carries TRBV7-6 and TRBJ1-6; TRBD1 might be the D (6 bases). Trimming stripped 2 bases from V and 7 bases from J, with 21 bases between. The germline CDR1 and CDR2 sequences are SGHVS and FNYEAQ. There are 18 residues in the CDR3. In DNA form, the CDR3 reads TGTGCCAGCAGCTTATCCTCGCCACAGGGAAGGTACAATTCACCCCTCCACTTT. Translating gives CASSLSSPQGRYNSPLHF. The full variable domain, completed using reference TRBV7-6 and TRBJ1-6, is GAGVSQSPRYKVTKRGQDVALRCDPISGHVSLYWYRQALGQGPEFLTYFNYEAQQDKSGLPNDRFSAERPEGSISTLTIQRTEQRDSAMYRCASSLSSPQGRYNSPLHFGNGTRLTVT.

The chain combines TRBV5-1 with TRBJ2-5; D may be TRBD1 (5 bases). V lost 0 bases to trimming and J lost 5 bases, with 14 bases between them. CDR3 length: 15 amino acids. Germline loops: CDR1 SGHRS, CDR2 YFSETQ. This chain's CDR3 is CASSLVAGLYETQYF. The CDR3 nucleotides are TGCGCCAGCAGCTTGGTTGCAGGGCTGTATGAGACCCAGTACTTC.

V gene TRBV6-6 combines with J gene TRBJ1-2; D remains unclear. V was cut by 0 bases and J by 1 base, with 12 bases left in between. There are 16 residues in the CDR3. Germline V gives CDR1 MNHNY, CDR2 SVGAGI (reference sequence). CDR3 sequence reads: CASSYSMQLVNYGYTF. The CDR3 DNA follows: TGTGCCAGCAGTTACTCGATGCAACTGGTTAACTATGGCTACACCTTC.

The V gene is TRBV7-2, the J gene TRBJ1-1, with 8 bases matching TRBD1. Germline-derived CDR1 and CDR2 are SGHTA and FQGNSA. There are 18 residues in the CDR3. Germline trimming cut 2 bases from V and 1 base from J; bases unmatched to any gene: 12. For the CDR3, the DNA is TGTGCCAGCAGCTTAAGTCGGACAGGGTACGGAAGGAACACTGAAGCTTTCTTT. Its translation is CASSLSRTGYGRNTEAFF.

The V and J genes are TRBV7-8 and TRBJ2-7; no reliable D call. Trimming took 2 bases from V and 6 from J, leaving 17 bases between them. Germline-derived CDR1 and CDR2 are SGHVS and FQNEAQ. This CDR3 contains 15 residues. CDR3 DNA: TGTGCCAGCAGCTTATCCGCTAGGTTGGGTTCCGAGCAGTACTTC. Translating gives CASSLSARLGSEQYF.